These 8 T cell receptor beta chains came from one sample sequenced in a study of T cell responses to AZD1222 COVID-19 vaccine. The data were produced by immunoSEQ multiplex PCR, yet TCRdb's version contains in-frame clones alone and is incomplete. The top ten hold roughly 1.8% of the sample, which has approximately 150,000 clones, roughly 90% seen once. The sequenced sample was peripheral blood, obtained 28 days after the second AZD1222 dose. The origin of the receptors is an adult who received the AZD1222 COVID-19 vaccine.

The rearrangement links TRBV5-6 to TRBJ2-7, with a tentative D call TRBD1 (6 bases). The CDR3 is made up of 13 amino acids. Trimming shortened V by 4 bases and J by 6 bases, and 14 bases separated the two germline ends. The germline CDR1 and CDR2 sequences are SGHDT and YYEEEE. For the CDR3, the DNA is TGTGCCAGCAGCGGGAACAGGGTGGGCGAGCAGTACTTC. Translated, it gives CASSGNRVGEQYF.

A single count supports this clone. The rearrangement links TRBV5-4 to TRBJ2-1; 14 bases line up with TRBD2. This CDR3 has 15 residues. Germline V gene data show CDR1 as SGHNT and CDR2 as YYREEE (reference sequence). Trimming at V came to 4 bases and at J to 10 bases, leaving 7 bases not matched to a gene. CDR3 loop: CASSPGTSGSGEQFF. The CDR3 DNA follows: TGTGCCAGCAGCCCGGGGACTAGCGGGAGCGGGGAGCAGTTCTTC. The full variable domain, with the rest looked up from reference TRBV5-4 and TRBJ2-1, is ETGVTQSPTHLIKTRGQQVTLRCSSQSGHNTVSWYQQALGQGPQFIFQYYREEENGRGNFPPRFSGLQFPNYSSELNVNALELDDSALYLCASSPGTSGSGEQFFGPGTRLTVL.

CDR3 region: CASSLDSSYEQYF. The CDR3 DNA reads TGTGCCAGCAGTTTAGACAGCTCCTACGAGCAGTACTTC. The rearrangement joins TRBV28 to TRBJ2-7; TRBD1 is a possible D gene (5 bases). From germline, CDR1 is MDHEN and CDR2 SYDVKM. V shed 2 bases and J shed 0 bases, with 5 bases lying between them. This CDR3 has 13 amino acids.

The chain joins TRBV5-4 to TRBJ2-6; 9 bases line up with TRBD1. The ends lost 0 bases at V and 1 base at J; junction bases unmatched: 5. Germline values: CDR1 SGHNT, CDR2 YYREEE (reference sequence). This CDR3 has 18 amino acids. CDR3 sequence reads: CASSLVGTGSSGANVLTF. CDR3 bases: TGTGCCAGCAGCTTGGTAGGGACAGGGAGTTCTGGGGCCAACGTCCTGACTTTC.

This clone was recorded once. This rearrangement joins TRBV12-3 or TRBV12-4 to TRBJ2-1; D uncertain. This CDR3 has 11 amino acids. Deletions cut 3 bases from V and 8 bases from J, with 5 bases between. CDR3 nucleotide sequence: TGTGCCAGCAGTTTCGAGGATGAGCAGTTCTTC. Its translation: CASSFEDEQFF.

The V call is TRBV5-6, the J call TRBJ2-4; maybe TRBD1 (5 bases). Germline V gene sequence: CDR1 SGHDT, CDR2 YYEEEE. The CDR3 covers 16 residues. The germline V and J ends were trimmed by 4 bases and 1 base, with 15 bases remaining between them. Written as DNA, the CDR3 is TGTGCCAGCAGCGCCAGGGTAGTGTTGGCCAAAAACATTCAGTACTTC. It yields the protein CASSARVVLAKNIQYF.

This rearrangement joins TRBV7-8 to TRBJ1-1; TRBD1 might be the D (6 bases). Germline V gene data show CDR1 as SGHVS and CDR2 as FQNEAQ. There are 14 residues in the CDR3. The V and J ends lost 5 bases and 2 bases respectively, with 12 bases between them. CDR3 nucleotide sequence: TGTGCCAGCAGCGCAAGGACAGTTAACACTGAAGCTTTCTTT. Amino acid sequence: CASSARTVNTEAFF.

The CDR3 is CASSQPLAGVAYNEQFF. The CDR3 nucleotides are TGCGCCAGCAGCCAACCGTTAGCGGGAGTGGCCTACAATGAGCAGTTCTTC. The genes are TRBV4-1 and TRBJ2-1; 9 bases line up with TRBD2. Germline CDR1 is MGHRA and CDR2 is YSYEKL. The V and J ends lost 2 bases and 2 bases, in that order; junction bases with no gene match: 7. The CDR3 has 17 amino acids.